This T cell receptor beta chain was captured by sequencing in a study of T cells in Graves' hyperthyroidism and ophthalmopathy. A word on this clonotype: The CDR3 ends on some other residue instead of the conserved phenylalanine or tryptophan, so this is likely a read error. The DNA is left out, because the CDR3 cannot be placed on it with certainty; the CDR3 is given as TCRdb lists it.

The CDR3 numbers 8 amino acids, ends counted. Germline V CDR1 and CDR2: SEHNR, FQNEAQ (reference sequence). Researchers amplified the TCR beta CDR3 regions from RNA transcripts. HTBI primers were employed in a first-round RT-PCR of the TCR CDR3. TCRdb processed the multiplex PCR reads anew with MiXCR; each CDR3 protein has one entry. The sample lists hundreds of thousands of distinct CDR3 sequences; roughly 46% were seen once. The receptor's source is a woman aged 18-35 years with Graves' hyperthyroidism. The chain carries TRBV7-9 and TRBJ1-6. Sequencing input: peripheral blood or thyroid tissue (not recorded which). The CDR3 region is CASSSYPS.